Below, one T cell receptor beta chain is given with its context. Germline V CDR1 and CDR2: SGHDN, FVKESK. The CDR3 is 15 residues long. Trimming at V came to 2 bases and at J to 5 bases, leaving 5 bases not matched to a gene. These data come from a study of blood T cell repertoires in COVID-19. Across the whole study: Donors in the United States, Italy and Spain gave samples during acute or convalescent COVID-19.

Authors' processing steps: Reference gene primer amplification gave estimated nucleated cell counts. Measured with immunoSEQ multiplex PCR; TCRdb has only the in-frame clones, and not every one. D and trimming come from the DNA, and the V and J calls and clone size come from that table. The repertoire holds tens of thousands of clones, with roughly 92% as singletons. This sequence was found in a woman aged 55-70 years with active COVID-19. The sequenced sample consisted of peripheral blood. The chain uses TRBV14 and TRBJ2-5, with 10 bases identical to TRBD2. The chain's CDR3 is CASSQLAGAVETQYF. CDR3 nucleotides: TGTGCCAGCAGCCAACTAGCGGGAGCGGTCGAGACCCAGTACTTC.